The clone carrying this T cell receptor (beta chain) was picked up a small number of times. Its antigen remains unknown. The sample originates from a study of beta chain features in type 1 diabetes. Isolated RNA was reverse transcribed in full, so expressed TCRB transcripts were sequenced. Clones were sequenced by immunoSEQ multiplex PCR, and TCRdb holds only the in-frame ones, with some missing. The table lists approximately 170,000 clones, approximately 8.1% of them singletons. General observations from the study: TCRB CDR3s from Type 1 diabetes patients were moderately but significantly shorter in all four CD4+ subsets.

This TCR came from a woman in her forties with type 1 diabetes. The source material was central memory CD4+ T cells from blood.

The CDR3 DNA reads TGTGCCAGCAGTTCGTCCGGGGACGAGCAGTACTTC. It is translated as CASSSSGDEQYF. The genes are TRBV27 and TRBJ2-7; D possibly corresponds to TRBD2 (5 bases). This CDR3 is built from 12 residues. Between the trimmed V and J ends, which lost 4 bases and 5 bases, there was a span of 9 bases. CDR1 and CDR2 (germline): MNHEY, SMNVEV (reference sequence).